This T cell receptor (beta chain) was recorded in a study of blood T cell repertoires in COVID-19. Study information: Samples came from the United States, Italy and Spain, spanning acute and convalescent COVID-19. T cells, B-cell-depleted T cells, or PBMCs supplied cDNA or gDNA.

In the authors' workflow: Nucleated cell counts were estimated from reference gene primer amplification. The method was immunoSEQ multiplex PCR; TCRdb's version includes in-frame clones alone and lacks a portion of them. V and J calls and clone size are copied from that table; D and trimming were computed from the DNA. The table shows 110,000 or so clones, with 75% to 90% occurring only once. V shed 3 bases, J shed 6 bases, and the junction held 6 bases outside the gene matches. Germline V gene data show CDR1 as MNHEY and CDR2 as SMNVEV (reference sequence). The CDR3 sequence is 15 residues long. The sequenced sample was peripheral blood. This rearrangement joins TRBV27 to TRBJ1-5; 9 bases fit TRBD1. This TCR came from a woman aged 45-59 years with acute or convalescent COVID-19. The CDR3 is CASSFRQGVGQPQHF. The CDR3 DNA reads as TGTGCCAGCAGTTTCCGACAGGGGGTGGGTCAGCCCCAGCATTTT.